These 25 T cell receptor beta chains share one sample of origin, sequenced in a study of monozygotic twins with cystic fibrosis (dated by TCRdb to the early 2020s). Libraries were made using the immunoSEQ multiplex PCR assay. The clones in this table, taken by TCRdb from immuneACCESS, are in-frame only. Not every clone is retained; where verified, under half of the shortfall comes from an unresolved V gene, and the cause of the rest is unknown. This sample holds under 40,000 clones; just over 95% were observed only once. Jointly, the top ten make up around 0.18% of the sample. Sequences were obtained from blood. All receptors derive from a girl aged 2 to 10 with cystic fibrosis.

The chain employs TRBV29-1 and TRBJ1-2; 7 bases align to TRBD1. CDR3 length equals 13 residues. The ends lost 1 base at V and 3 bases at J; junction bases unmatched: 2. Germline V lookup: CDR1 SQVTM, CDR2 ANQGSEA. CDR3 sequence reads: CSVEGTGHYGYTF. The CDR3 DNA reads TGCAGCGTTGAAGGGACAGGCCACTATGGCTACACCTTC.

The CDR3 protein is CASSPGPLSTGRINTEAFF. As DNA, the CDR3 is TGTGCCAGCAGCCCGGGCCCCCTATCGACAGGACGTATAAACACTGAAGCTTTCTTT. The rearrangement uses TRBV4-2 and TRBJ1-1; D may be TRBD1 (6 bases). V lost 4 bases and J 2 bases, leaving 26 bases between the germline ends. This CDR3 contains 19 residues. Germline V gene lookup returns CDR1 LGHNA and CDR2 YNFKEQ.

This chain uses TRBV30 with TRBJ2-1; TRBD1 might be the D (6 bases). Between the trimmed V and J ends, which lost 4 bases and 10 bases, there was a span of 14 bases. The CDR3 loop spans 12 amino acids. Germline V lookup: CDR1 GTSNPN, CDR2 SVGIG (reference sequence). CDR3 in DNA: TGTGCCTGGAACCCTAGTCAGGGGGAGCAGTTCTTC. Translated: CAWNPSQGEQFF.

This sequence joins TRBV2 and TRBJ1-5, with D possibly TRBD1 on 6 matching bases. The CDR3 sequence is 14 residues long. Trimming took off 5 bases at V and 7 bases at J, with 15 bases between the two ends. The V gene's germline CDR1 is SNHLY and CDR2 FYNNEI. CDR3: CASSPQGGRQPQHF. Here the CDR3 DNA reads TGTGCCAGCAGTCCCCAAGGGGGGAGGCAGCCCCAGCATTTT. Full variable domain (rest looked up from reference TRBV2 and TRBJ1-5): EPEVTQTPSHQVTQMGQEVILRCVPISNHLYFYWYRQILGQKVEFLVSFYNNEISEKSEIFDDQFSVERPDGSNFTLKIRSTKLEDSAMYFCASSPQGGRQPQHFGDGTRLSIL.

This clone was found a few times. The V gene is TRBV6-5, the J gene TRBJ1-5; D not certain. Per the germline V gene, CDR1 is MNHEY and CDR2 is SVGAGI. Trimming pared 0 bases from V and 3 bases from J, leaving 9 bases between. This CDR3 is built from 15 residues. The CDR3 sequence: CASSYSRQPNQPQHF. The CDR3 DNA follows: TGTGCCAGCAGTTACTCGAGGCAGCCCAATCAGCCCCAGCATTTT.

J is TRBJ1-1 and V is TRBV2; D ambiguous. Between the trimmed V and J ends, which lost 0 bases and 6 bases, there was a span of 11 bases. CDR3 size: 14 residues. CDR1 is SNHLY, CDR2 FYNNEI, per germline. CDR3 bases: TGTGCCAGCAGTGAAGCGCCCTTCGGGGCTGAAGCTTTCTTT. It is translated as CASSEAPFGAEAFF. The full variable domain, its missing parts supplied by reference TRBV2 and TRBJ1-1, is EPEVTQTPSHQVTQMGQEVILRCVPISNHLYFYWYRQILGQKVEFLVSFYNNEISEKSEIFDDQFSVERPDGSNFTLKIRSTKLEDSAMYFCASSEAPFGAEAFFGQGTRLTVV.

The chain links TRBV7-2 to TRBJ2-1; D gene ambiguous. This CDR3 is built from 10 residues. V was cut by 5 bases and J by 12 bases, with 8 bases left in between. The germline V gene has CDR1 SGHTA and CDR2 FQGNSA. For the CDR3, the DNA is TGTGCCAGCAGCATAAGCACGCAGTTCTTC. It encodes CASSISTQFF.

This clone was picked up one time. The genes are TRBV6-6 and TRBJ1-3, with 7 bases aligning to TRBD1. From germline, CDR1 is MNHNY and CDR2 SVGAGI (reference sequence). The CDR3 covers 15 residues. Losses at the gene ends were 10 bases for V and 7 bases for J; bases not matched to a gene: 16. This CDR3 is CATRAGTAASNTIYF. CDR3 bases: TGTGCCACTCGAGCCGGGACAGCCGCAAGTAACACCATATATTTT.

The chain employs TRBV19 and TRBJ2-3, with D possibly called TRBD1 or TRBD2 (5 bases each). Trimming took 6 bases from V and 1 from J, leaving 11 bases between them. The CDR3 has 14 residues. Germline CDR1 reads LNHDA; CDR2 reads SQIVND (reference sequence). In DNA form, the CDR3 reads TGTGCCAGTAGCTGGGACCTACGCACAGATACGCAGTATTTT. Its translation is CASSWDLRTDTQYF.

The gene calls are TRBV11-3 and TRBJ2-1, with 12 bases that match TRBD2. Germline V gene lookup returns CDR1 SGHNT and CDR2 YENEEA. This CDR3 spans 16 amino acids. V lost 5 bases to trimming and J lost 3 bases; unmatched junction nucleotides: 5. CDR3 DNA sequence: TGTGCCAGCAGCCCGAGACTAGCGGGGGACTACAATGAGCAGTTCTTC. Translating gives CASSPRLAGDYNEQFF. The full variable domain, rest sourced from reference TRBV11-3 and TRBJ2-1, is EAGVVQSPRYKIIEKKQPVAFWCNPISGHNTLYWYLQNLGQGPELLIRYENEEAVDDSQLPKDRFSAERLKGVDSTLKIQPAELGDSAVYLCASSPRLAGDYNEQFFGPGTRLTVL.

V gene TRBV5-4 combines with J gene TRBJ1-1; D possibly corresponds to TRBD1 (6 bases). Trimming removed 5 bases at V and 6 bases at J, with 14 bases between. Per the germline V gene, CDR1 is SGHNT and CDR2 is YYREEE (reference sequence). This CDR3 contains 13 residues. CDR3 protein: CASSFDRFSEAFF. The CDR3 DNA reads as TGTGCCAGCAGTTTCGACAGGTTTTCTGAAGCTTTCTTT.

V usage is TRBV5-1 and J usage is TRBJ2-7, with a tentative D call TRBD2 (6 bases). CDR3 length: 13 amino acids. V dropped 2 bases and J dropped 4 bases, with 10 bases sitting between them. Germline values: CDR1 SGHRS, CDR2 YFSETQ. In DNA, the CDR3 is TGCGCCAGCAGCTTAGGCGGGGATTACGAGCAGTACTTC. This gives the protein CASSLGGDYEQYF. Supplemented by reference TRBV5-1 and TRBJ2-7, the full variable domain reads KAGVTQTPRYLIKTRGQQVTLSCSPISGHRSVSWYQQTPGQGLQFLFEYFSETQRNKGNFPGRFSGRQFSNSRSEMNVSTLELGDSALYLCASSLGGDYEQYFGPGTRLTVT.

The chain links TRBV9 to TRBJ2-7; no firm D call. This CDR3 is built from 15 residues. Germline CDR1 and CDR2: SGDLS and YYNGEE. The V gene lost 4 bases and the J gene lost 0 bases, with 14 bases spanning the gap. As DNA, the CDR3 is TGTGCCAGCAGCCCGGCAGATTCCCCCTCCTACGAGCAGTACTTC. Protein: CASSPADSPSYEQYF.

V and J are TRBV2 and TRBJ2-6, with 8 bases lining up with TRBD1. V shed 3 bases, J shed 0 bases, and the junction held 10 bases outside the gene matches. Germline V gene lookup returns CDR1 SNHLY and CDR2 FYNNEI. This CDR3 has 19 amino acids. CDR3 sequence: CASSDDKDRASSGANVLTF. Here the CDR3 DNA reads TGTGCCAGCAGTGATGACAAGGACAGGGCAAGCTCTGGGGCCAACGTCCTGACTTTC. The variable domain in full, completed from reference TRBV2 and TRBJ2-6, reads EPEVTQTPSHQVTQMGQEVILRCVPISNHLYFYWYRQILGQKVEFLVSFYNNEISEKSEIFDDQFSVERPDGSNFTLKIRSTKLEDSAMYFCASSDDKDRASSGANVLTFGAGSRLTVL.

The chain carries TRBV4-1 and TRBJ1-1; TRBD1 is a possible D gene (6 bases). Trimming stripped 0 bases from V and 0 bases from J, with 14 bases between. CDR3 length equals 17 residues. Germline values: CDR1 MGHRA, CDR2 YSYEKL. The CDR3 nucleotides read TGCGCCAGCAGCCAAGATGGGCAGGGGATAATGAACACTGAAGCTTTCTTT. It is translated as CASSQDGQGIMNTEAFF.

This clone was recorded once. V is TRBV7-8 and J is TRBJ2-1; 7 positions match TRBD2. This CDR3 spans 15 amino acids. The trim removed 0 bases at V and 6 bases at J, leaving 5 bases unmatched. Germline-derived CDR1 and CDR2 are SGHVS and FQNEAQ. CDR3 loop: CASSLAGREFNEQFF. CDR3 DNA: TGTGCCAGCAGCTTAGCGGGGCGGGAGTTCAATGAGCAGTTCTTC.

The CDR3 DNA follows: TGCGCCAGCAGTCATTTGGGACGGCGGAACACTGAAGCTTTCTTT. It encodes CASSHLGRRNTEAFF. This chain links TRBV23-1 with TRBJ1-1, with D tentatively TRBD1 (5 bases). TRBV23-1 is an ORF, with its function uncertain. The CDR3 runs to 15 residues. V dropped 3 bases and J dropped 1 base, with 12 bases sitting between them.

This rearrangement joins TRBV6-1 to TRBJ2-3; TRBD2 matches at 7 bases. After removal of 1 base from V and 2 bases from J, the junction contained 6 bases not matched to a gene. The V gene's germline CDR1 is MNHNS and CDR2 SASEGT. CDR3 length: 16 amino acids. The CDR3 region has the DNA TGTGCCAGCAGTGAAGTGGCTAGCGGAGTCACAGATACGCAGTATTTT. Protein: CASSEVASGVTDTQYF.

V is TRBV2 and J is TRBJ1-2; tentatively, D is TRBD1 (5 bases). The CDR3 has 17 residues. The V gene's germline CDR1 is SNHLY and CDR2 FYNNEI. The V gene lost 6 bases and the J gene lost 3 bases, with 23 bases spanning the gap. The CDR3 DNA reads TGTGCCAGCAGGGGGCTAAGAACAGGAGCAGAGTACTATGGCTACACCTTC. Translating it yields CASRGLRTGAEYYGYTF.

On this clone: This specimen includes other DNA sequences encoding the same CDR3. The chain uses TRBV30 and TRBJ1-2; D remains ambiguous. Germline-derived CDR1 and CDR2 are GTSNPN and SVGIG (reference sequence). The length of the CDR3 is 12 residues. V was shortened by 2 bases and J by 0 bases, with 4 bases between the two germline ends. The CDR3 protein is CAWSLANYGYTF. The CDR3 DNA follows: TGTGCCTGGAGTTTGGCTAACTATGGCTACACCTTC.

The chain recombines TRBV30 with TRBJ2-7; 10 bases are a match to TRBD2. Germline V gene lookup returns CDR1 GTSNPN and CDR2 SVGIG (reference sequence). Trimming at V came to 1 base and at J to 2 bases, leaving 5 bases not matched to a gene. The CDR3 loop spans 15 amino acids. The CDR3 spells CAWSDQREGPYEQYF. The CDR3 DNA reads TGTGCCTGGAGTGATCAGCGGGAGGGCCCCTACGAGCAGTACTTC. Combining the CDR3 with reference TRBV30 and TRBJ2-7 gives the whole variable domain SQTIHQWPATLVQPVGSPLSLECTVEGTSNPNLYWYRQAAGRGLQLLFYSVGIGQISSEVPQNLSASRPQDRQFILSSKKLLLSDSGFYLCAWSDQREGPYEQYFGPGTRLTVT.

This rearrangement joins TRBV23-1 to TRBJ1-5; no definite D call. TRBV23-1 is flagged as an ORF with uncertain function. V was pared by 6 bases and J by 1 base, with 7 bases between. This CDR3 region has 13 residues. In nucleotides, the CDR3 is TGCGCCAGCAGAAAGTGGAGCAATCAGCCCCAGCATTTT. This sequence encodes CASRKWSNQPQHF.

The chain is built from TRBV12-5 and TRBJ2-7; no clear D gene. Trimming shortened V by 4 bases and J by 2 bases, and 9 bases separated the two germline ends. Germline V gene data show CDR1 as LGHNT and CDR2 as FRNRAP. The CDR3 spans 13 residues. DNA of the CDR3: TGTGCTAGTGGTTACCAGCGCCCCTACGAGCAGTACTTC. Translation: CASGYQRPYEQYF.

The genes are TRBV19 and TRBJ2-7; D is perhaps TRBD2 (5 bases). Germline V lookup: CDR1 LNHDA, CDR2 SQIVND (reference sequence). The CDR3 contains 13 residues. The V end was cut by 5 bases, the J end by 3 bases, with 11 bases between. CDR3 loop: CASSLGGGYEQYF. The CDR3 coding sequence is TGTGCCAGTAGTCTCGGCGGAGGCTACGAGCAGTACTTC.

In nucleotides, the CDR3 is TGTGCCAGCTCACCACTAGGTACAACCTACAATGAGCAGTTCTTC. Translating it yields CASSPLGTTYNEQFF. The chain is built from TRBV18 and TRBJ2-1; D uncertain. With 1 base removed from V and 2 bases from J, the gap between germline ends came to 9 bases. The CDR3 length is 15 residues. Germline V CDR1 and CDR2: KGHSH, LQKENI.